This T cell receptor (beta chain) was retrieved from a study of glioma-infiltrating T cells after dendritic cell vaccination. This clone was found once. Trimming at V came to 2 bases and at J to 1 base, leaving 4 bases not matched to a gene. The CDR3 consists of 15 residues. The germline gives CDR1 SGDLS, CDR2 YYNGEE. Here immunoSEQ multiplex PCR was the method, and the copy in TCRdb shows in-frame clones only, minus some. The data contain about 58,000 clones, roughly four fifths of them singletons. Documented time point: after dendritic cell vaccination, including at tumor progression/relapse. Before vaccination, two weeks after the third vaccination, and at progression, PBMC were collected.

This specimen consisted of blood, obtained after dendritic cell vaccination. V gene TRBV9 combines with J gene TRBJ2-7, with 9 bases identical to TRBD2. The sequence derives from a human donor with glioblastoma. CDR3: CASSVGSGGSYEQYF. For the CDR3, the DNA is TGTGCCAGCAGCGTGGGTAGCGGGGGATCCTACGAGCAGTACTTC. Filled out from reference TRBV9 and TRBJ2-7, the complete variable domain reads DSGVTQTPKHLITATGQRVTLRCSPRSGDLSVYWYQQSLDQGLQFLIQYYNGEERAKGNILERFSAQQFPDLHSELNLSSLELGDSALYFCASSVGSGGSYEQYFGPGTRLTVT.